This T cell receptor beta chain was identified during a study of T cell clones after liver transplantation. On the study more broadly: Immunosuppression withdrawal was tried within 2 years after liver transplantation in this trial. TCRbeta sequencing after a pre-transplant mixed lymphocyte reaction identified graft-donor-reactive clones, later tracked in post-transplant blood. Study outcomes and limitations: Compared with third party-reactive sequences, donor-reactive ones declined more, independent of withdrawal success. In two subjects, few donor cells limited the measurable donor-reactive repertoire.

Regarding this clone: What it binds is not known.

Generated by immunoSEQ multiplex PCR, the TCRdb table keeps only in-frame clones and is missing some. The sample has about 58,000 clones; about two thirds are singletons. J gave up 9 bases and V 6 bases, and 11 bases lay outside the gene matches. Germline V gene sequence: CDR1 SGHTA, CDR2 FQGNSA. This CDR3 comprises 15 residues. The sample here was CD4+ T cells from blood, taken at the approximately 16-month timepoint. V and J are TRBV7-2 and TRBJ2-1; TRBD2 agrees at 10 bases. The TCR comes from a human patient who received a liver transplant. Some T cells may trace back to the graft donor. The CDR3: CASRGASGSQGEQFF. DNA for the CDR3: TGTGCCAGCAGAGGGGCTAGCGGGAGTCAGGGTGAGCAGTTCTTC.